The 2 T cell receptor beta chains below all came from one sample that was sequenced in a study of OX40 agonist ivuxolimab in advanced cancers. TCRdb's table, derived via immunoSEQ multiplex PCR, lists solely in-frame clones and lacks some. The table lists about 62,000 clones, about 85% of them singletons. The specimen was CD4+ or CD8+ T cells sorted from blood, collected in a trial of the OX40 agonist ivuxolimab. The receptors here all came from an adult with an advanced solid tumor such as melanoma, head and neck, liver or kidney cancer.

The chain's CDR3 is CASSPDRNSYEQYF. As DNA, the CDR3 is TGTGCCAGCAGCCCGGACAGGAACTCCTACGAGCAGTACTTC. V gene TRBV11-1 combines with J gene TRBJ2-7, with 7 bases fitting TRBD1. This CDR3 comprises 14 residues. J lost 0 bases, V lost 5 bases, and 4 bases had no gene match. Germline V gene lookup returns CDR1 SGHAT and CDR2 FQDESV (reference sequence).

The V call is TRBV18, the J call TRBJ2-3, with 15 bases fitting TRBD2. The CDR3 spans 19 residues. V was pared by 6 bases and J by 4 bases, with 14 bases of the junction left unmatched. Germline V lookup: CDR1 KGHSH, CDR2 LQKENI. This CDR3 reads CASSPPGLAGGRGADTQYF. Here the CDR3 DNA reads TGTGCCAGCTCTCCCCCGGGACTAGCGGGGGGCCGCGGGGCAGATACGCAGTATTTT.